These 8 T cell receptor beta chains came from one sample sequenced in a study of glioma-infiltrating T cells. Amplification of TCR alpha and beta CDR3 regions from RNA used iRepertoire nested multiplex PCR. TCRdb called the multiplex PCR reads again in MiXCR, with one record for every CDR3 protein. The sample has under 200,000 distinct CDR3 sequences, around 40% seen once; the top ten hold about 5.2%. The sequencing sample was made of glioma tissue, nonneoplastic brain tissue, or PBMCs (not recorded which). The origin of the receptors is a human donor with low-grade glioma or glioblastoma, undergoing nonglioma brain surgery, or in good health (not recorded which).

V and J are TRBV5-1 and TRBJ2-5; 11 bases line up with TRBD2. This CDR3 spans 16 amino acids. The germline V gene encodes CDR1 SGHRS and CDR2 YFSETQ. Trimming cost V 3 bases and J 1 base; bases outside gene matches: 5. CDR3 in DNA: TGCGCCAGCAGCTATCGGACTAGCGGGTTCCAAGAGACCCAGTACTTC. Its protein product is CASSYRTSGFQETQYF.

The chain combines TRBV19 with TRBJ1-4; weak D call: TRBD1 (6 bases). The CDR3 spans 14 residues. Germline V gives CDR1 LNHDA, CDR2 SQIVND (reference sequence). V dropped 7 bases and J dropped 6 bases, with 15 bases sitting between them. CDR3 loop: CASNGQGIYEKLFF. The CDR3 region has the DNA TGTGCCAGTAACGGCCAGGGGATATATGAAAAACTGTTTTTT.

The DNA for the CDR3 is TGTGCCAGTACTCGTGGGGGGATCGCCCACTCCTACAATGAGCAGTTCTTC. Its translation is CASTRGGIAHSYNEQFF. V is TRBV19 and J is TRBJ2-1; TRBD2 might be the D (6 bases). The CDR3 loop spans 17 amino acids. Trimming left V 7 bases short and J 0 bases short, with 19 bases between. Germline V lookup: CDR1 LNHDA, CDR2 SQIVND (reference sequence).

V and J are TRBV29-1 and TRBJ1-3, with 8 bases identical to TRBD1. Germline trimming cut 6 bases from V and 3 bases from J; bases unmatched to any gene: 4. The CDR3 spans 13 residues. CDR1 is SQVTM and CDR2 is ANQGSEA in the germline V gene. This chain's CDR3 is CSVGQGFGNTIYF. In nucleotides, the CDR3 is TGCAGCGTCGGACAGGGCTTTGGAAACACCATATATTTT.

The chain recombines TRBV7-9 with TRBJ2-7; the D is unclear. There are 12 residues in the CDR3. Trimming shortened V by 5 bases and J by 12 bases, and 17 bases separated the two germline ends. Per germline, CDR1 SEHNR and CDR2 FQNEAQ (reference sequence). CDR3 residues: CASSLGNAAAYF. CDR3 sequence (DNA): TGTGCCAGCAGCCTTGGCAACGCCGCCGCGTACTTC.

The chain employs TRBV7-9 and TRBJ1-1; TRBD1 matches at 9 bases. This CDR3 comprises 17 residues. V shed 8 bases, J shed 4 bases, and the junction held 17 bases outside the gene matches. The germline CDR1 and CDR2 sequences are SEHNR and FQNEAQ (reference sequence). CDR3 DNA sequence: TGTGCCAGCTCTTTCACCGGGACAGGGAGGGGAAGCACTGAAGCTTTCTTT. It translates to CASSFTGTGRGSTEAFF.

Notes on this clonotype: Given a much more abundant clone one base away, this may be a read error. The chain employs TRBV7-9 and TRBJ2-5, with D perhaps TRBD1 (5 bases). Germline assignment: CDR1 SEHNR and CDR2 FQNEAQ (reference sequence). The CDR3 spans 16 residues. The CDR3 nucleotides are TGTGCCAGCAGCTTAACAGGCAGAAGGGGCCAAGAGACCAAGTACTTC. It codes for CASSLTGRRGQETKYF.

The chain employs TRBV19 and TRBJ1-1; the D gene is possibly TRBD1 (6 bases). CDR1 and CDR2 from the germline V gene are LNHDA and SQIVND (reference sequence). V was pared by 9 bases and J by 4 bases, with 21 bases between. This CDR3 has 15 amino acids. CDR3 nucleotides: TGTGCCAGCCTCACAGGGTTTTCTGGGGGCACTGAAGCTTTCTTT. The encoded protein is CASLTGFSGGTEAFF. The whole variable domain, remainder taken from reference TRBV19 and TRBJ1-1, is DGGITQSPKYLFRKEGQNVTLSCEQNLNHDAMYWYRQDPGQGLRLIYYSQIVNDFQKGDIAEGYSVSREKKESFPLTVTSAQKNPTAFYLCASLTGFSGGTEAFFGQGTRLTVV.